This T cell receptor beta chain was documented in a study of blood T cell repertoires in COVID-19. TCRdb's table, derived via immunoSEQ multiplex PCR, lists solely in-frame clones and lacks some. The table records around 160,000 clones, 75% to 90% of them present only once. CDR1 is KGHSH and CDR2 is LQKENI in the germline V gene. CDR3 size: 16 residues. The V segment lost 2 bases and the J segment 1 base; nucleotides outside the gene matches: 4. Input material: peripheral blood. The clonotype comes from a woman aged 60-75 years with COVID-19, enrolled during active disease. V gene TRBV18 combines with J gene TRBJ2-3, with 9 bases lining up with TRBD2. CDR3 residues: CASSPNVAGGTDTQYF. The DNA of the CDR3 is TGTGCCAGCTCACCAAACGTAGCGGGGGGCACAGATACGCAGTATTTT.